Listed below are T cell receptor beta chains from one sample, sequenced in a study of T cell responses to AZD1222 COVID-19 vaccine. TCRdb's table, derived via immunoSEQ multiplex PCR, lists solely in-frame clones and lacks some. The sample carries roughly 150,000 clones, roughly 90% recorded once. The sequencing here drew on peripheral blood, taken 28 days after the second AZD1222 dose. These receptors were collected from an adult who received the AZD1222 COVID-19 vaccine. CDR3s include the opening cysteine and the closing phenylalanine or tryptophan. A D gene is named only where the DNA matches it firmly. The size field is filled for only some rows; it gives once, few, many or a size class.

>15|-|many|TRBJ2-1|TRBV7-6
TGTGCCAGCAGCTTAGAGACAGGAGCCTACAATGAGCAGTTCTTC
CASSLETGAYNEQFF
>14|-|-|TRBJ2-5|TRBV3-1/TRBV3-2
TGTGCCAGCAGCCGATTCGGACGAGGAGAGACCCAGTACTTC
CASSRFGRGETQYF
>15|-|-|TRBJ2-1|TRBV14
TGTGCCAGCAGCCTTTACACGTCACGCCTCTTTGAGCAGTTCTTC
CASSLYTSRLFEQFF
>14|-|-|TRBJ1-6|TRBV5-1
TGCGCCAGCAGCCGGGAGGGGACGAATTCACCCCTCCACTTT
CASSREGTNSPLHF
>15|-|-|TRBJ1-5|TRBV19
TGTGCCAGTAGTATCGGGGGTATCGGCAATCAGCCCCAGCATTTT
CASSIGGIGNQPQHF
>15|TRBD1|-|TRBJ2-1|TRBV2
TGTGCCAGCAGTGATGCCGGGACAGGGTTCCATGAGCAGTTCTTC
CASSDAGTGFHEQFF
>17|TRBD2|-|TRBJ2-5|TRBV28
TGTGCCAGCAGCCCTCGGACTAGCGGGAGTTCCCAAGAGACCCAGTACTTC
CASSPRTSGSSQETQYF
>19|TRBD2|-|TRBJ2-3|TRBV28
TGTGCCAGCAGCCTTGATCTACCGGGACTAGCGGGAGGTGCAGATACGCAGTATTTT
CASSLDLPGLAGGADTQYF
>15|-|-|TRBJ1-2|TRBV3-1/TRBV3-2
TGTGCCAGCAGCCTTAGCCTAAGGGCCAACTATGGCTACACCTTC
CASSLSLRANYGYTF
>13|-|-|TRBJ1-2|TRBV7-2
TGTGCCAGCAGCTTATCCGGGACTTATGGCTACACCTTC
CASSLSGTYGYTF
>21|-|-|TRBJ1-5|TRBV5-1
TGCGCCAGCAGCTTGGGAGCGTGGGGAAACCGACGGGGGGCTGGCAATCAGCCCCAGCATTTT
CASSLGAWGNRRGAGNQPQHF
>14|TRBD1|few|TRBJ2-7|TRBV6-5
TGTGCCAGCAGATGGACAGGGGGTACCGACGAGCAGTACTTC
CASRWTGGTDEQYF
>16|-|-|TRBJ1-4|TRBV3-1/TRBV3-2
TGTGCCAGCAGCCCCCAGAGACAGGAATTTAATGAAAAACTGTTTTTT
CASSPQRQEFNEKLFF
>11|-|-|TRBJ2-1|TRBV10-1
TGCGCCAGCGGGAATGGACTAGAGCAGTTCTTC
CASGNGLEQFF
>13|-|many|TRBJ2-7|TRBV2
TGTGCCAGCAGCTTGGAGACCTCCTACGAGCAGTACTTC
CASSLETSYEQYF
>14|-|-|TRBJ1-2|TRBV7-9
TGTGCCAGCAGCTTAGTAGAAACCAACTATGGCTACACCTTC
CASSLVETNYGYTF
>15|TRBD2|-|TRBJ2-7|TRBV19
TGTGCCAGTAGTAAATTGGGGACTAGCGTGTACGAGCAGTACTTC
CASSKLGTSVYEQYF
>15|TRBD2|-|TRBJ2-1|TRBV6-5
TGTGCCAGCAGCGTCACTAGCGTGGCCTACAATGAGCAGTTCTTC
CASSVTSVAYNEQFF
>16|TRBD2|-|TRBJ2-3|TRBV19
TGTGCCAGTAGTCCTGGACTAGCGGGGGGAGCAGATACGCAGTATTTT
CASSPGLAGGADTQYF
>14|TRBD2|-|TRBJ2-5|TRBV7-2
TGTGCCAGCAGCTACCAAGCGGGGGGAGAGACCCAGTACTTC
CASSYQAGGETQYF
>17|-|-|TRBJ1-3|TRBV2
TGTGCCAGCGGATGGGACGGAGGGGCGAGCTCTGGAAACACCATATATTTT
CASGWDGGASSGNTIYF